These T cell receptor beta chains were read from a single sample in a study of T cell responses to AZD1222 COVID-19 vaccine. This table comes from immunoSEQ multiplex PCR, and its TCRdb copy is limited to in-frame clones, with some not included. The data contain 110,000 to 150,000 clones, approximately 85% of them singletons. Sequencing was performed on peripheral blood, taken on day 0 of AZD1222 vaccination. The receptor source for this set is an adult in good health. Both conserved end residues are part of each CDR3. The order of the fields is clone size, J gene, D gene, V gene, CDR3 DNA, CDR3 protein. A D gene is named only where the DNA matches it firmly. A row's size may be missing; if present it is once, few, many or a size class.

size: -
J: TRBJ2-7
D: -
V: TRBV12-5
DNA: TGTGCTAGTGGTCTCCAGCCGGGACTGCCTTACGAGCAGTACTTC
CDR3: CASGLQPGLPYEQYF

size: few
J: TRBJ2-1
D: -
V: TRBV19
DNA: TGTGCCAGTAGTATCGGCGGGGTCGCCAATGAGCAGTTCTTC
CDR3: CASSIGGVANEQFF

size: -
J: TRBJ2-1
D: -
V: TRBV25-1
DNA: TGTGCCAGCAGTGAATATCGGGAGAACAATGAGCAGTTCTTC
CDR3: CASSEYRENNEQFF

size: few
J: TRBJ1-1
D: -
V: TRBV12-3/TRBV12-4
DNA: TGTGCCAGCAGTTTAAAGGGGAACACTGAAGCTTTCTTT
CDR3: CASSLKGNTEAFF

size: -
J: TRBJ1-3
D: -
V: TRBV6-1
DNA: TGTGCCAGCAGTGAAAATGAGAGAGAAAGACCCGGAAACACCATATATTTT
CDR3: CASSENERERPGNTIYF

size: -
J: TRBJ1-6
D: TRBD1
V: TRBV6-5
DNA: TGTGCCAGCCATCCGGGGACAGGGCGAAATTCACCCCTCCACTTT
CDR3: CASHPGTGRNSPLHF

size: -
J: TRBJ1-1
D: -
V: TRBV6-5
DNA: TGTGCCAGCGGACTGCCGAACACTGAAGCTTTCTTT
CDR3: CASGLPNTEAFF

size: -
J: TRBJ1-2
D: TRBD1
V: TRBV3-1/TRBV3-2
DNA: TGTGCCAGCGGGTCAGGGGGAGGAGGCTACACCTTC
CDR3: CASGSGGGGYTF

size: once
J: TRBJ2-1
D: TRBD2
V: TRBV19
DNA: TGTGCCAGTAGGCGGGGGGGCGGCAGGAATGAGCAGTTCTTC
CDR3: CASRRGGGRNEQFF

size: -
J: TRBJ1-5
D: -
V: TRBV30
DNA: TGTGCCTGGAGTTTTGGCCGGGGGAATCAGCCCCAGCATTTT
CDR3: CAWSFGRGNQPQHF

size: -
J: TRBJ1-2
D: -
V: TRBV21-1
DNA: TGTGCCACCGCCTCGGTCCGTCGGGGGCAAAACTATGGCTACACCTTC
CDR3: CATASVRRGQNYGYTF

size: once
J: TRBJ2-3
D: -
V: TRBV6-5
DNA: TGTGCCAGCAGTTACTCAGGAGGAGGCACAGATACGCAGTATTTT
CDR3: CASSYSGGGTDTQYF

size: -
J: TRBJ2-1
D: -
V: TRBV19
DNA: TGTGCCAGTAGTATAATAGGGAGTAGCTACTCCTACAATGAGCAGTTCTTC
CDR3: CASSIIGSSYSYNEQFF

size: -
J: TRBJ2-2
D: -
V: TRBV24-1
DNA: TGTGCCACCAGTGACCCCTACACCGGGGAGCTGTTTTTT
CDR3: CATSDPYTGELFF

size: -
J: TRBJ1-1
D: -
V: TRBV5-4
DNA: TGTGCCAGCACTTTACCCTCCAGGCCCACTGAAGCTTTCTTT
CDR3: CASTLPSRPTEAFF

size: few
J: TRBJ2-2
D: -
V: TRBV2
DNA: TGTGCCAGCAGAACCCCAGGGGAAAACACCGGGGAGCTGTTTTTT
CDR3: CASRTPGENTGELFF

size: -
J: TRBJ1-6
D: -
V: TRBV6-4
DNA: TGTGCCACCGGAGAGGGCAGTAATTCACCCCTCCACTTT
CDR3: CATGEGSNSPLHF

size: -
J: TRBJ2-1
D: TRBD2
V: TRBV11-3
DNA: TGTGCCAGCAGCTTATCGGGACTAGCGGGTAATGAGCAGTTCTTC
CDR3: CASSLSGLAGNEQFF

size: -
J: TRBJ2-3
D: -
V: TRBV6-6
DNA: TGTGCCAGCAGCCGCCGTCGGATCACAGATACGCAGTATTTT
CDR3: CASSRRRITDTQYF

size: -
J: TRBJ1-2
D: -
V: TRBV28
DNA: TGTGCCAGCAGATGGACAGACTATGGCTACACCTTC
CDR3: CASRWTDYGYTF

size: -
J: TRBJ1-4
D: TRBD1
V: TRBV5-1
DNA: TGCGCCAGCAGCGAACAGGGGGCGCGAGGTGAAAAACTGTTTTTT
CDR3: CASSEQGARGEKLFF

size: -
J: TRBJ2-1
D: TRBD2
V: TRBV5-6
DNA: TGTGCCAGCAGCTTTCGCACTAGCGGGGGGGCCAATGAGCAGTTCTTC
CDR3: CASSFRTSGGANEQFF

size: -
J: TRBJ1-6
D: -
V: TRBV28
DNA: TGTGCCAGCAAAGGGGAGTTTAGGAATTCACCCCTCCACTTT
CDR3: CASKGEFRNSPLHF

size: -
J: TRBJ2-6
D: -
V: TRBV19
DNA: TGTGCCAGTAGTATAGTTCCGGGACATAGCTCTGGGGCCAACGTCCTGACTTTC
CDR3: CASSIVPGHSSGANVLTF

size: -
J: TRBJ2-1
D: TRBD2
V: TRBV28
DNA: TGTGCCAGCAGTTTATTGGGGACTAGACAAGGGGCTGGGAATGAGCAGTTCTTC
CDR3: CASSLLGTRQGAGNEQFF

size: -
J: TRBJ1-5
D: -
V: TRBV28
DNA: TGTGCCAGCAGTTTTCCGCAGTACAATCAGCCCCAGCATTTT
CDR3: CASSFPQYNQPQHF

size: -
J: TRBJ1-4
D: TRBD1
V: TRBV6-6
DNA: TGTGCCAGCAGTAGCGGGACAGGGAACGAAAAACTGTTTTTT
CDR3: CASSSGTGNEKLFF

size: -
J: TRBJ1-6
D: -
V: TRBV15
DNA: TGTGCCACCAGCAGAGGGGGGGGCCCCTATAATTCACCCCTCCACTTT
CDR3: CATSRGGGPYNSPLHF

size: -
J: TRBJ2-2
D: TRBD2
V: TRBV2
DNA: TGTGCCAGCAGGAGGACTAGCGGCGGCACCGGGGAGCTGTTTTTT
CDR3: CASRRTSGGTGELFF

size: -
J: TRBJ2-1
D: -
V: TRBV18
DNA: TGTGCCAGCTCTCCAGGTGGTCTTGGCAATGAGCAGTTCTTC
CDR3: CASSPGGLGNEQFF

size: -
J: TRBJ2-7
D: -
V: TRBV20-1
DNA: TGCAGTGCCCGGAATTTTCGCGATTCCAGCTTC
CDR3: CSARNFRDSSF

size: -
J: TRBJ2-3
D: -
V: TRBV5-8
DNA: TGTGCCAGCAGCCAAGGGGACTCCCCAGGAACAGATACGCAGTATTTT
CDR3: CASSQGDSPGTDTQYF

size: -
J: TRBJ2-7
D: TRBD1
V: TRBV3-1/TRBV3-2
DNA: TGTGCCAGCAGTTATGGGCAGGGGGCAGACGAGCAGTACTTC
CDR3: CASSYGQGADEQYF

size: -
J: TRBJ2-5
D: -
V: TRBV3-1/TRBV3-2
DNA: TGTGCCAGCAGCCTTTTCAATGTCCCAGGGGAGACCCAGTACTTC
CDR3: CASSLFNVPGETQYF

size: -
J: TRBJ1-4
D: TRBD1
V: TRBV5-8
DNA: TGTGCCAGCGGACGAAACGGCGACAGGGAAGAAAAACTGTTTTTT
CDR3: CASGRNGDREEKLFF

size: -
J: TRBJ1-5
D: TRBD1
V: TRBV5-5
DNA: TGTGCCAGCAGCCGGGACAGGGGAGACCAGCCCCAGCATTTT
CDR3: CASSRDRGDQPQHF

size: -
J: TRBJ2-1
D: TRBD2
V: TRBV5-1
DNA: TGCGCCAGCAGCTTGGCCGCGGGGGGGGCCTACAATGAGCAGTTCTTC
CDR3: CASSLAAGGAYNEQFF

size: -
J: TRBJ2-1
D: TRBD1
V: TRBV2
DNA: TGTGCCAGCAGTCCCGGGACAGGGGCCTACAATGAGCAGTTCTTC
CDR3: CASSPGTGAYNEQFF

size: -
J: TRBJ2-7
D: TRBD1
V: TRBV11-3
DNA: TGTGCCAGCAGCCGGGACAGGGGCCCGGGGGAGCAGTACTTC
CDR3: CASSRDRGPGEQYF

size: -
J: TRBJ1-2
D: TRBD1
V: TRBV24-1
DNA: TGTGCCACCAGTGATTCCAGACAGGGTTGGTATGGCTACACCTTC
CDR3: CATSDSRQGWYGYTF

size: -
J: TRBJ2-1
D: TRBD2
V: TRBV27
DNA: TGTGCCAGCAGTTTAGAGCGGGGGGGCCTCAATGAGCAGTTCTTC
CDR3: CASSLERGGLNEQFF

size: -
J: TRBJ2-7
D: -
V: TRBV11-2
DNA: TGTGCCAGCAGCTTAGCAGACCTGAGGGTGGGGAGGTCCTACGAGCAGTACTTC
CDR3: CASSLADLRVGRSYEQYF

size: -
J: TRBJ1-1
D: -
V: TRBV19
DNA: TGTGCCAGTAGTATGAGGGTGAACACTGAAGCTTTCTTT
CDR3: CASSMRVNTEAFF

size: -
J: TRBJ2-2
D: -
V: TRBV4-1
DNA: TGCGCCAGCAGTCACAGGAACACCGGGGAGCTGTTTTTT
CDR3: CASSHRNTGELFF

size: -
J: TRBJ2-7
D: TRBD2
V: TRBV3-1/TRBV3-2
DNA: TGTGCCAGCAGCCAAGATCTGGGACTAGCGGGATCCTACGAGCAGTACTTC
CDR3: CASSQDLGLAGSYEQYF

size: once
J: TRBJ2-7
D: -
V: TRBV14
DNA: TGTGCCAGCAGCACTACTAGTGCGGGAGAGCAGTACTTC
CDR3: CASSTTSAGEQYF

size: -
J: TRBJ1-2
D: -
V: TRBV6-1
DNA: TGTGCCAGCAGTGAAAGGGGGTCCAGGGAAGGTGGTGGCTACACCTTC
CDR3: CASSERGSREGGGYTF

size: -
J: TRBJ1-2
D: -
V: TRBV28
DNA: TGTGCCAGCAGTTACAGAGGCTATGGCTACACCTTC
CDR3: CASSYRGYGYTF

size: -
J: TRBJ1-2
D: -
V: TRBV5-4
DNA: TGTGCCAGCAGCTTGGATGGCGGGGGCGGCTATGGCTACACCTTC
CDR3: CASSLDGGGGYGYTF

size: -
J: TRBJ1-5
D: -
V: TRBV28
DNA: TGTGCCAGCAGTTTATTGCGCCTTGGCAATCAGCCCCAGCATTTT
CDR3: CASSLLRLGNQPQHF

size: -
J: TRBJ1-2
D: TRBD1
V: TRBV6-5
DNA: TGTGCCCTTGGGGCAGGGGGCTATGGCTACACCTTC
CDR3: CALGAGGYGYTF

size: -
J: TRBJ2-7
D: -
V: TRBV25-1
DNA: TGTGCCAGCAGTGGCTGGGGGTCAGGAACACCCTACGAGCAGTACTTC
CDR3: CASSGWGSGTPYEQYF

size: -
J: TRBJ1-1
D: TRBD1
V: TRBV15
DNA: TGTGCCACCAGCAGAGGTCGACAGGGCACTGCTGAAGCTTTCTTT
CDR3: CATSRGRQGTAEAFF

size: -
J: TRBJ1-2
D: -
V: TRBV19
DNA: TGTGCCAGTAGTAAAGGCAGGGGAGGTTCAAACTATGGCTACACCTTC
CDR3: CASSKGRGGSNYGYTF

size: -
J: TRBJ2-1
D: -
V: TRBV18
DNA: TGTGCCAGCTCACCTCTTGGGCCGAGCTCCTACAATGAGCAGTTCTTC
CDR3: CASSPLGPSSYNEQFF